This record covers a single T cell receptor (beta chain). This CDR3 contains 15 residues. The V gene's germline CDR1 is SGHRS and CDR2 YFSETQ. V shed 3 bases, J shed 3 bases, and the junction held 8 bases outside the gene matches. A sample-barcoded 5' primer and a J-beta primer mix were used in a second PCR of roughly 7 to 12 cycles. MiXCR, applied by TCRdb to the 5' RACE reads, yields one record per CDR3 protein. The sample consists of approximately 2,000,000 distinct CDR3 sequences, approximately 40% of them appearing once. This sample is part of a study of blood T cells in healthy people across ages.

The TCR sequence derives from a human donor in good health. The chain couples TRBV5-1 to TRBJ2-5, with 7 nucleotides matching TRBD1. The specimen was blood. In nucleotides, the CDR3 is TGCGCCAGCAGCTATGCCGGGACAGAAAAAGAGACCCAGTACTTC. Its protein is CASSYAGTEKETQYF.